This is a list of T cell receptor beta chains from one sample in a study of blood T cells in healthy people across ages. One entry per CDR3 protein results from TCRdb running MiXCR on the 5' RACE reads. The data contain over 950,000 distinct CDR3 sequences, roughly 51% of them singletons. Sequenced material: blood. These receptors all stem from a woman aged 55-70 years in good health. CDR3s include the opening cysteine and the closing phenylalanine or tryptophan. D genes are given only for firm matches. The size entry is marked missing in some rows and otherwise reads once, few, many or a size class.

j_gene: TRBJ2-3
v_gene: TRBV6-6
abundance: .
d_gene: .
CDR3aa: CASKLVSTDTQYF
CDR3nt: TGTGCCAGCAAACTAGTCTCCACAGATACGCAGTATTTT

j_gene: TRBJ1-4
v_gene: TRBV12-3/TRBV12-4
abundance: few
d_gene: TRBD1
CDR3aa: CASSSGTGYEKLFF
CDR3nt: TGTGCCAGCAGTTCGGGGACAGGGTACGAAAAACTGTTTTTT

j_gene: TRBJ2-3
v_gene: TRBV20-1
abundance: .
d_gene: .
CDR3aa: CSAPQTSRDTQYF
CDR3nt: TGCAGTGCTCCCCAAACATCAAGAGATACGCAGTATTTT

j_gene: TRBJ2-3
v_gene: TRBV4-1
abundance: few
d_gene: .
CDR3aa: CASSQDDRISTDTQYF
CDR3nt: TGCGCCAGCAGCCAAGATGACAGGATAAGCACAGATACGCAGTATTTT

j_gene: TRBJ1-1
v_gene: TRBV10-3
abundance: .
d_gene: .
CDR3aa: CATSREVGTEAFF
CDR3nt: TGTGCCACCAGCAGGGAAGTCGGCACTGAAGCTTTCTTT

j_gene: TRBJ1-2
v_gene: TRBV4-2
abundance: .
d_gene: TRBD1
CDR3aa: CASSPDRAANCGYTF
CDR3nt: TGTGCCAGCAGCCCGGACAGGGCGGCTAACTGTGGCTACACCTTC

j_gene: TRBJ2-7
v_gene: TRBV11-2
abundance: .
d_gene: .
CDR3aa: CASSAWGNYNEQYF
CDR3nt: TGTGCCAGCAGCGCCTGGGGCAACTACAATGAGCAGTACTTC

j_gene: TRBJ2-5
v_gene: TRBV10-3
abundance: few
d_gene: TRBD1
CDR3aa: CAIRTTGGGETQYF
CDR3nt: TGTGCCATCAGGACGACAGGGGGCGGAGAGACCCAGTACTTC

j_gene: TRBJ1-4
v_gene: TRBV5-1
abundance: once
d_gene: .
CDR3aa: CASSSATSPYEKLFF
CDR3nt: TGCGCCAGCAGCTCGGCTACATCTCCCTATGAAAAACTGTTTTTT

j_gene: TRBJ2-3
v_gene: TRBV29-1
abundance: few
d_gene: .
CDR3aa: CSVEIGVGSDTQYF
CDR3nt: TGCAGCGTTGAAATAGGGGTGGGGTCAGATACGCAGTATTTT

j_gene: TRBJ2-3
v_gene: TRBV13
abundance: .
d_gene: .
CDR3aa: CASSFEGRRTDTQYF
CDR3nt: TGTGCCAGCAGCTTCGAAGGACGACGCACAGATACGCAGTATTTT

j_gene: TRBJ2-7
v_gene: TRBV21-1
abundance: .
d_gene: .
CDR3aa: CASSFTLAAPNTYEQYF
CDR3nt: TGTGCCAGCAGCTTCACCCTAGCGGCACCCAACACGTACGAGCAGTACTTC

j_gene: TRBJ2-1
v_gene: TRBV7-2
abundance: .
d_gene: .
CDR3aa: CASSLTYSYNEQFF
CDR3nt: TGTGCCAGCAGCTTAACCTATTCCTACAATGAGCAGTTCTTC

j_gene: TRBJ1-1
v_gene: TRBV11-2
abundance: .
d_gene: .
CDR3aa: CASSPNRGNTEAFF
CDR3nt: TGTGCCAGCAGCCCCAACCGGGGCAACACTGAAGCTTTCTTT

j_gene: TRBJ2-3
v_gene: TRBV3-1
abundance: .
d_gene: .
CDR3aa: CAGKEGLPVGTDTQYF
CDR3nt: TGTGCCGGCAAGGAGGGGCTCCCAGTTGGTACAGATACGCAGTATTTT

j_gene: TRBJ2-7
v_gene: TRBV20-1
abundance: .
d_gene: TRBD1
CDR3aa: CSARDPDRGFNEQYF
CDR3nt: TGCAGTGCTAGAGATCCGGACAGGGGATTCAACGAGCAGTACTTC

j_gene: TRBJ2-7
v_gene: TRBV3-1
abundance: .
d_gene: .
CDR3aa: CASSPSIGAVYNEQYF
CDR3nt: TGTGCCAGCAGCCCTTCTATCGGGGCCGTCTACAATGAGCAGTACTTC

j_gene: TRBJ2-2
v_gene: TRBV28
abundance: .
d_gene: .
CDR3aa: CASSLGPFNTGELFF
CDR3nt: TGTGCCAGCAGTTTGGGTCCTTTCAACACCGGGGAGCTGTTTTTT

j_gene: TRBJ1-6
v_gene: TRBV4-2
abundance: few
d_gene: .
CDR3aa: CASSQDGQPALDNSPLHF
CDR3nt: TGTGCCAGCAGCCAAGATGGACAGCCTGCCCTAGATAATTCACCCCTCCACTTT

j_gene: TRBJ1-2
v_gene: TRBV18
abundance: once
d_gene: .
CDR3aa: CASSQGPNKYDYTF
CDR3nt: TGTGCCAGCTCACAGGGCCCAAACAAGTATGACTACACCTTC

j_gene: TRBJ2-5
v_gene: TRBV7-9
abundance: .
d_gene: TRBD2
CDR3aa: CASFRSGSEETQYF
CDR3nt: TGTGCCAGTTTCAGGAGCGGGAGTGAAGAGACCCAGTACTTC

j_gene: TRBJ1-2
v_gene: TRBV2
abundance: .
d_gene: TRBD1
CDR3aa: CAKGADTTSGFIYGYTF
CDR3nt: TGTGCCAAGGGGGCGGATACTACCTCGGGGTTCATATATGGCTACACCTTC

j_gene: TRBJ2-1
v_gene: TRBV20-1
abundance: .
d_gene: TRBD2
CDR3aa: CSARVGTSQVRDEQFF
CDR3nt: TGCAGTGCTAGAGTCGGGACTAGCCAAGTGAGGGATGAGCAGTTCTTC

j_gene: TRBJ2-6
v_gene: TRBV19
abundance: once
d_gene: .
CDR3aa: CASSVGRTRSGANVLTF
CDR3nt: TGTGCCAGTAGTGTGGGACGGACCCGCTCTGGGGCCAACGTCCTGACTTTC

j_gene: TRBJ2-3
v_gene: TRBV9
abundance: .
d_gene: .
CDR3aa: CASSVEFGTDTQYF
CDR3nt: TGTGCCAGCAGCGTAGAATTTGGCACAGATACGCAGTATTTT

j_gene: TRBJ2-3
v_gene: TRBV6-5
abundance: .
d_gene: .
CDR3aa: CASSPGTTLDDTQYF
CDR3nt: TGTGCCAGCAGTCCCGGGACCACACTAGATGATACGCAGTATTTT

j_gene: TRBJ1-2
v_gene: TRBV7-9
abundance: .
d_gene: TRBD1
CDR3aa: CASSEDRDYGYTF
CDR3nt: TGTGCCAGCAGCGAGGACAGGGACTATGGCTACACCTTC

j_gene: TRBJ2-7
v_gene: TRBV6-5
abundance: .
d_gene: .
CDR3aa: CASSKDNYEQYF
CDR3nt: TGTGCCAGCAGTAAGGACAACTACGAGCAGTACTTC

j_gene: TRBJ2-7
v_gene: TRBV24-1
abundance: few
d_gene: .
CDR3aa: CATSPGVYEQYF
CDR3nt: TGTGCCACCAGCCCCGGGGTCTACGAGCAGTACTTC

j_gene: TRBJ2-1
v_gene: TRBV18
abundance: .
d_gene: .
CDR3aa: CASAPNYNEQFF
CDR3nt: TGTGCCAGCGCGCCCAACTACAATGAGCAGTTCTTC

j_gene: TRBJ2-7
v_gene: TRBV6-8
abundance: once
d_gene: TRBD2
CDR3aa: CASRLAGIDEQYF
CDR3nt: TGTGCCAGCCGACTAGCGGGTATCGACGAGCAGTACTTC

j_gene: TRBJ2-2
v_gene: TRBV2
abundance: .
d_gene: TRBD2
CDR3aa: CASSERLAGLTGELFF
CDR3nt: TGTGCCAGCAGTGAAAGACTAGCGGGACTCACCGGGGAGCTGTTTTTT

j_gene: TRBJ2-3
v_gene: TRBV7-2
abundance: many
d_gene: .
CDR3aa: CASSLGGGLDTQYF
CDR3nt: TGTGCCAGCAGCTTAGGTGGAGGTCTGGATACGCAGTATTTT

j_gene: TRBJ2-3
v_gene: TRBV28
abundance: few
d_gene: .
CDR3aa: CASQESTDTQYF
CDR3nt: TGTGCCAGCCAGGAGTCCACAGATACGCAGTATTTT

j_gene: TRBJ2-7
v_gene: TRBV7-9
abundance: .
d_gene: .
CDR3aa: CASHRSGGAEQYF
CDR3nt: TGTGCCAGCCACAGGTCGGGCGGGGCCGAGCAGTACTTC

j_gene: TRBJ1-2
v_gene: TRBV28
abundance: .
d_gene: .
CDR3aa: CASSLSGNYEGYTF
CDR3nt: TGTGCCAGCAGTTTATCAGGAAACTATGAAGGCTACACCTTC

j_gene: TRBJ1-5
v_gene: TRBV6-1
abundance: few
d_gene: .
CDR3aa: CASHHSNQPQHF
CDR3nt: TGTGCCAGCCACCATAGCAATCAGCCCCAGCATTTT

j_gene: TRBJ2-7
v_gene: TRBV3-1
abundance: .
d_gene: TRBD2
CDR3aa: CASSQFGTSGYEQYF
CDR3nt: TGTGCCAGCAGCCAATTCGGGACTAGCGGCTACGAGCAGTACTTC

j_gene: TRBJ1-5
v_gene: TRBV6-6
abundance: .
d_gene: .
CDR3aa: CASSYQRDQPQHF
CDR3nt: TGTGCCAGCAGTTACCAAAGGGATCAGCCCCAGCATTTT